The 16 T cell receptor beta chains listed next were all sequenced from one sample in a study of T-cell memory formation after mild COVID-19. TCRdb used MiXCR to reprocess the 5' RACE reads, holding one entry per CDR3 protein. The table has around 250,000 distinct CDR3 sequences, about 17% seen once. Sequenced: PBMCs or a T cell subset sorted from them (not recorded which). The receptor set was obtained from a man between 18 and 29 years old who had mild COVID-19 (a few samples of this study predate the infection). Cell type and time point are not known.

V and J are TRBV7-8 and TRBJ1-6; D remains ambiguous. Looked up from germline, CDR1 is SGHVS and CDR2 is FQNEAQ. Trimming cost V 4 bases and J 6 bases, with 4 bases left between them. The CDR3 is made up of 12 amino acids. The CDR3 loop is CASSSPNSPLHF. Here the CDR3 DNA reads TGTGCCAGCAGCTCCCCTAATTCACCCCTCCACTTT.

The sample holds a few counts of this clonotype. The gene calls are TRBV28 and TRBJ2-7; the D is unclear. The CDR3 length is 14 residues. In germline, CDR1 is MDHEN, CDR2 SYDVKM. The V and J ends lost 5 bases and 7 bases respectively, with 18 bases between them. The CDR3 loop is CASSPEPPSGEQYV. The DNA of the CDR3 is TGTGCCAGCAGTCCCGAGCCCCCCTCTGGGGAGCAGTACGTC.

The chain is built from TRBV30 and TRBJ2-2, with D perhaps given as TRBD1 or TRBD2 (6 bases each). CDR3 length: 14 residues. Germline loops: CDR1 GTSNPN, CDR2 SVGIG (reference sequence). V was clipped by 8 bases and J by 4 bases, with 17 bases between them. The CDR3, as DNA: TGTGCCCATTTTCGGGGGCCGAGCACCGGGGAGCTGTTTTTT. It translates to CAHFRGPSTGELFF.

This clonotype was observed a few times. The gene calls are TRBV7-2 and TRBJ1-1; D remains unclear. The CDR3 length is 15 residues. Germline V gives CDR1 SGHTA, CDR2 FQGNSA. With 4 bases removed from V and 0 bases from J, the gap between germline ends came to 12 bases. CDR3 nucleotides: TGTGCCAGCAGCTCATCGGCCGTGATGAACACTGAAGCTTTCTTT. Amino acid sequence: CASSSSAVMNTEAFF.

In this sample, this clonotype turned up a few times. Here the CDR3 DNA reads TGCAGCGTGGGGGGGGGCAATCAGCCCCAGCATTTT. The encoded protein is CSVGGGNQPQHF. The rearrangement links TRBV29-1 to TRBJ1-5, with D maybe TRBD1 (5 bases). V lost 6 bases and J 2 bases, leaving 8 bases between the germline ends. The germline V gene encodes CDR1 SQVTM and CDR2 ANQGSEA. The CDR3 is made up of 12 amino acids.

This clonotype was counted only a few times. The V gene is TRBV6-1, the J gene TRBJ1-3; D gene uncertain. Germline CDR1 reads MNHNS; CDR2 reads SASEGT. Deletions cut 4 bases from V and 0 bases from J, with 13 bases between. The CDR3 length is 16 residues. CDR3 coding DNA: TGTGCCAGCAGTGTATCCCGGACGGCCTCTGGAAACACCATATATTTT. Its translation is CASSVSRTASGNTIYF.

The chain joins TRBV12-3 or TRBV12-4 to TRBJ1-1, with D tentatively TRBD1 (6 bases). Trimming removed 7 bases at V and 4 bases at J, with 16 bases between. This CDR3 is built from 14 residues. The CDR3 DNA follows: TGTGCCAGCACCCTGATAGGGGGATCCACTGAAGCTTTCTTT. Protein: CASTLIGGSTEAFF.

The chain's CDR3 is CSAPQRGANTIYF. CDR3 sequence (DNA): TGCAGTGCTCCGCAAAGGGGGGCAAACACCATATATTTT. V gene TRBV20-1 combines with J gene TRBJ1-3; weak D call: TRBD1 (6 bases). CDR3 length: 13 amino acids. Trimming stripped 5 bases from V and 6 bases from J, with 14 bases between. Germline values: CDR1 DFQATT, CDR2 SNEGSKA (reference sequence).

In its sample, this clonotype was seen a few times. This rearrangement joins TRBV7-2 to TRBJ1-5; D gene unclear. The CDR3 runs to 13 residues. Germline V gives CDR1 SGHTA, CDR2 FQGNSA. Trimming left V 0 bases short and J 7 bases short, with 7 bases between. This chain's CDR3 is CASSLALGQPQHF. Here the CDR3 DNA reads TGTGCCAGCAGCTTAGCTCTCGGACAGCCCCAGCATTTT.

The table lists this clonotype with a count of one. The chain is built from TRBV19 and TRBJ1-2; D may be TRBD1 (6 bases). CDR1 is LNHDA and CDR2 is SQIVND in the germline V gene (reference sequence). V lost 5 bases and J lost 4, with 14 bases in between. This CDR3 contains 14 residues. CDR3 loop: CASSLAGATYGYTF. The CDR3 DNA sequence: TGTGCCAGTAGTTTGGCAGGGGCTACCTATGGCTACACCTTC.

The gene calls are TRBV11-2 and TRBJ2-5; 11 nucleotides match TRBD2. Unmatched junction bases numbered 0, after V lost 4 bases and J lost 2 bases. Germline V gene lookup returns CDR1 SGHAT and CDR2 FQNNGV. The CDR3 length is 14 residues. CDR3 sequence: CASSWTSGQETQYF. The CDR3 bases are TGTGCCAGCAGCTGGACTAGCGGGCAAGAGACCCAGTACTTC. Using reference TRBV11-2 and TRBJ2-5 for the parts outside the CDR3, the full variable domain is EAGVAQSPRYKIIEKRQSVAFWCNPISGHATLYWYQQILGQGPKLLIQFQNNGVVDDSQLPKDRFSAERLKGVDSTLKIQPAKLEDSAVYLCASSWTSGQETQYFGPGTRLLVL.

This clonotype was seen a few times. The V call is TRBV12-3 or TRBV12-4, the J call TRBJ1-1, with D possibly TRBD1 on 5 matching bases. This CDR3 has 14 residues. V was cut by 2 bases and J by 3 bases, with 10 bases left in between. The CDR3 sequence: CASSLQGRDTEAFF. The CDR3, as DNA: TGTGCCAGCAGTTTACAGGGAAGGGACACTGAAGCTTTCTTT.

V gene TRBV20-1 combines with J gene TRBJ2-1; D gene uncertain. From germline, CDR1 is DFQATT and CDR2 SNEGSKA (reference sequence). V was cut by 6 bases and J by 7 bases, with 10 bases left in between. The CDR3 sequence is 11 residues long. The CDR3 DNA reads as TGCAGTGCCCCGACTGTGAATGAGCAGTTCTTC. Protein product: CSAPTVNEQFF.

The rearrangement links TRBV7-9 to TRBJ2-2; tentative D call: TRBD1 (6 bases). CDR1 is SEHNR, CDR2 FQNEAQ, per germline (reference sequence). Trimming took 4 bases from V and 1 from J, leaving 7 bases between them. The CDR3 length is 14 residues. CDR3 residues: CASSSRGNTGELFF. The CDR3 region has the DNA TGTGCCAGCAGCTCCAGGGGGAACACCGGGGAGCTGTTTTTT. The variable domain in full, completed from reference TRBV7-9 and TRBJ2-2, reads DTGVSQNPRHKITKRGQNVTFRCDPISEHNRLYWYRQTLGQGPEFLTYFQNEAQLEKSRLLSDRFSAERPKGSFSTLEIQRTEQGDSAMYLCASSSRGNTGELFFGEGSRLTVL.

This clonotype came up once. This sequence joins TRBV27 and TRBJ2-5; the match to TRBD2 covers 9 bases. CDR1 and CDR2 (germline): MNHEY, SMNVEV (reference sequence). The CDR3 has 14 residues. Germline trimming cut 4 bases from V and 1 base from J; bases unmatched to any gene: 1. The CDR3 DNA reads TGTGCCAGCAGTTGGCGGGGGGGCCAAGAGACCCAGTACTTC. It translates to CASSWRGGQETQYF.

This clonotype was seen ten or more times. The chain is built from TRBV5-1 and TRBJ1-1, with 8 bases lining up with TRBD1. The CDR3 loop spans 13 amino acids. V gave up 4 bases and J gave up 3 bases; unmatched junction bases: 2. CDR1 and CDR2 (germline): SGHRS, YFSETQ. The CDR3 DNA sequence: TGCGCCAGCAGCCGGACAGGGTACACTGAAGCTTTCTTT. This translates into CASSRTGYTEAFF.